The present T cell receptor beta chain was sequenced within a study of PD-1 blockade in mismatch repair-deficient tumors. All patients were mismatch repair deficient, assessed by either PCR or immunohistochemistry. The CDR3 has 14 residues. The V gene's germline CDR1 is SGHTA and CDR2 FQGNSA. Germline trimming cut 3 bases from V and 1 base from J; bases unmatched to any gene: 2. Sequencing was performed with immunoSEQ multiplex PCR; in TCRdb, only in-frame clones are kept and a portion is missing. The table shows about 110,000 clones, with about 74% occurring only once. This rearrangement joins TRBV7-2 to TRBJ2-5, with TRBD1 matching 7 bases. The source of this sequence is an adult with mismatch repair-deficient cancer. Sequencing used peripheral blood, obtained approximately 60 weeks after starting pembrolizumab. CDR3 nucleotide sequence: TGTGCCAGCAGCTTCGACAGGGCCCAAGAGACCCAGTACTTC. This gives the protein CASSFDRAQETQYF.